Below are 10 T cell receptor beta chains sequenced from a single sample in a study of blood T cell repertoires in COVID-19. Produced via immunoSEQ multiplex PCR; TCRdb's table is partial and in-frame only. The sample contains about 110,000 clones, 88% of which appear only once. Sequenced input: peripheral blood. Source of these receptors: a human donor in a cohort sampled during active COVID-19.

This clone was counted once. The V gene is TRBV5-1, the J gene TRBJ2-7; TRBD1 agrees at 12 bases. The germline CDR1 and CDR2 sequences are SGHRS and YFSETQ. The CDR3 is made up of 14 amino acids. Trimming removed 4 bases from V and 6 bases from J; junction bases left unmatched: 5. This chain's CDR3 is CASSRPGQGAEQYF. The CDR3, as DNA: TGCGCCAGCAGCAGACCGGGACAGGGGGCCGAGCAGTACTTC. Together with reference TRBV5-1 and TRBJ2-7, the CDR3 gives the full variable domain: KAGVTQTPRYLIKTRGQQVTLSCSPISGHRSVSWYQQTPGQGLQFLFEYFSETQRNKGNFPGRFSGRQFSNSRSEMNVSTLELGDSALYLCASSRPGQGAEQYFGPGTRLTVT.

J is TRBJ2-3 and V is TRBV18; D possibly corresponds to TRBD1 (7 bases). The CDR3 covers 16 residues. Germline values: CDR1 KGHSH, CDR2 LQKENI. The germline V and J ends were trimmed by 2 bases and 5 bases, with 17 bases remaining between them. For the CDR3, the DNA is TGTGCCAGCTCACCAAGTCGACAGGGAGGAAAAGATACGCAGTATTTT. It codes for CASSPSRQGGKDTQYF. The whole variable domain, filled in from reference TRBV18 and TRBJ2-3, reads NAGVMQNPRHLVRRRGQEARLRCSPMKGHSHVYWYRQLPEEGLKFMVYLQKENIIDESGMPKERFSAEFPKEGPSILRIQQVVRGDSAAYFCASSPSRQGGKDTQYFGPGTRLTVL.

The chain couples TRBV6-1 to TRBJ1-1, with TRBD1 matching 9 bases. Germline V gives CDR1 MNHNS, CDR2 SASEGT. V gave up 3 bases and J gave up 5 bases; unmatched junction bases: 4. CDR3 length equals 14 residues. CDR3 amino acids: CASSDDRGGTEAFF. The CDR3 DNA follows: TGTGCCAGCAGTGATGACAGGGGGGGGACTGAAGCTTTCTTT.

V usage is TRBV7-2 and J usage is TRBJ2-1, with 7 bases fitting TRBD2. The J segment lost 3 bases and the V segment lost 5 bases, leaving 13 bases of the junction unmatched. The germline CDR1 and CDR2 sequences are SGHTA and FQGNSA. The CDR3 spans 17 residues. The CDR3: CASSSREVRERYNEQFF. CDR3 in DNA: TGTGCCAGCAGCAGTCGAGAGGTGCGGGAGCGCTACAATGAGCAGTTCTTC. The variable domain in full, completed from reference TRBV7-2 and TRBJ2-1, reads GAGVSQSPSNKVTEKGKDVELRCDPISGHTALYWYRQSLGQGLEFLIYFQGNSAPDKSGLPSDRFSAERTGGSVSTLTIQRTQQEDSAVYLCASSSREVRERYNEQFFGPGTRLTVL.

This rearrangement joins TRBV7-2 to TRBJ2-7, with 10 bases matching TRBD2. This CDR3 is built from 15 residues. V dropped 0 bases and J dropped 6; count of bases not matched to a gene: 5. Germline CDR1 and CDR2: SGHTA and FQGNSA. CDR3 protein: CASSLAIVAGGEQYF. For the CDR3, the DNA is TGTGCCAGCAGCTTAGCGATAGTAGCGGGAGGCGAGCAGTACTTC.

The V and J genes are TRBV6-5 and TRBJ2-3, with TRBD1 identical over 10 bases. Per germline, CDR1 MNHEY and CDR2 SVGAGI. V lost 4 bases and J lost 5; bases outside the gene matches: 6. This CDR3 region has 15 residues. CDR3 bases: TGTGCCAGCAGTTCAAGACAGGGGGCAAAAGATACGCAGTATTTT. This sequence encodes CASSSRQGAKDTQYF.

The chain carries TRBV2 and TRBJ1-5, with D possibly being TRBD1 (6 bases). Trimming cost V 6 bases and J 2 bases, with 17 bases left between them. Per germline, CDR1 SNHLY and CDR2 FYNNEI. CDR3 length equals 16 residues. DNA for the CDR3: TGTGCCAGCAGGCCAGGGGCTGCATTGGGCAATCAGCCCCAGCATTTT. This sequence encodes CASRPGAALGNQPQHF. Full variable domain (outside the CDR3, taken from reference TRBV2 and TRBJ1-5): EPEVTQTPSHQVTQMGQEVILRCVPISNHLYFYWYRQILGQKVEFLVSFYNNEISEKSEIFDDQFSVERPDGSNFTLKIRSTKLEDSAMYFCASRPGAALGNQPQHFGDGTRLSIL.

The rearrangement uses TRBV9 and TRBJ2-7, with 11 bases lining up with TRBD2. The CDR3 extends over 15 amino acids. The V and J ends lost 4 bases and 3 bases, in that order; junction bases with no gene match: 6. Germline CDR1 reads SGDLS; CDR2 reads YYNGEE. CDR3 loop: CASSPRLAGGYEQYF. CDR3 in DNA: TGTGCCAGCAGCCCCCGTCTAGCGGGGGGCTACGAGCAGTACTTC.

This clone appeared a single time. This chain uses TRBV9 with TRBJ2-4, with TRBD1 as a possible D gene (5 bases). The CDR3 consists of 13 residues. CDR1 is SGDLS, CDR2 YYNGEE, per germline. The germline V and J ends were trimmed by 2 bases and 6 bases, with 9 bases remaining between them. DNA of the CDR3: TGTGCCAGCAGCGTGGACAACGGAAACATTCAGTACTTC. Translated: CASSVDNGNIQYF.

The V gene is TRBV19, the J gene TRBJ1-3, with unresolved D. Trimming removed 8 bases from V and 0 bases from J, with 11 bases in between. The CDR3 sequence is 14 residues long. The germline V gene encodes CDR1 LNHDA and CDR2 SQIVND (reference sequence). The CDR3 bases are TGTGCCAGTCAAGACGTAGCCTCTGGAAACACCATATATTTT. It is translated as CASQDVASGNTIYF.